This is a list of T cell receptor beta chains from one sample in a study of cytomegalovirus exposure and HLA in healthy donors. Some clones are missing from TCRdb's copy, which holds only in-frame ones; the method was immunoSEQ multiplex PCR. The repertoire holds about 190,000 clones, with roughly nine tenths as singletons. The source material was PBMCs. The receptors come from a boy aged 2 to 10 in good health and CMV-seronegative. Each CDR3 is given with its conserved first and last residue. The D gene is left open where the match is weak. Clone size is stated in some rows and not others, as once, few, many or a class when expanded.

CDR3: CAWSVRGQGRSYEQYF; DNA: TGTGCCTGGAGTGTAAGGGGACAGGGACGTTCCTACGAGCAGTACTTC; D: TRBD1; J: TRBJ2-7; size: NA; V: TRBV30
CDR3: CAWSVQGAAFGGYTF; DNA: TGTGCCTGGAGTGTCCAGGGGGCCGCTTTTGGAGGCTACACCTTC; D: TRBD1; J: TRBJ1-2; size: NA; V: TRBV30
CDR3: CASSLLDGNYEQYF; DNA: TGTGCCAGCAGTTTATTGGACGGGAACTACGAGCAGTACTTC; D: NA; J: TRBJ2-7; size: NA; V: TRBV27
CDR3: CASSQRNRGGGYTF; DNA: TGTGCCAGCAGCCAAAGAAACAGGGGTGGAGGCTACACCTTC; D: TRBD1; J: TRBJ1-2; size: NA; V: TRBV6-1
CDR3: CASSRGTETQYF; DNA: TGTGCCAGCAGTAGGGGGACGGAGACCCAGTACTTC; D: NA; J: TRBJ2-5; size: few; V: TRBV6-1
CDR3: CAWSGYRAGLDEKLFF; DNA: TGTGCCTGGAGTGGATACAGGGCGGGTTTGGATGAAAAACTGTTTTTT; D: NA; J: TRBJ1-4; size: NA; V: TRBV30
CDR3: CASSLVLQGANYGYTF; DNA: TGTGCCAGCAGCTTAGTCCTACAGGGGGCTAACTATGGCTACACCTTC; D: TRBD1; J: TRBJ1-2; size: NA; V: TRBV11-2
CDR3: CASSLRGTNYGCTF; DNA: TGTGCCAGCAGTTTAAGAGGGACAAACTATGGCTGCACCTTC; D: NA; J: TRBJ1-2; size: once; V: TRBV28
CDR3: CASSVPGLALNF; DNA: TGTGCCAGCAGCGTCCCGGGACTAGCCCTGAACTTC; D: TRBD2; J: TRBJ2-7; size: NA; V: TRBV7-2
CDR3: CASSPFLGRGWLGNEQFF; DNA: TGTGCCAGCAGTCCCTTCTTGGGAAGGGGGTGGTTAGGCAATGAGCAGTTCTTC; D: NA; J: TRBJ2-1; size: NA; V: TRBV28
CDR3: CASSVDRDTEAFF; DNA: TGTGCCAGCAGCGTCGACAGGGACACTGAAGCTTTCTTT; D: TRBD1; J: TRBJ1-1; size: NA; V: TRBV9
CDR3: CALAEGVAKNIQYF; DNA: TGTGCCCTCGCCGAGGGAGTAGCCAAAAACATTCAGTACTTC; D: NA; J: TRBJ2-4; size: NA; V: TRBV30
CDR3: CASNLDRGDYGYTF; DNA: TGTGCCAGCAATCTCGACAGGGGGGACTATGGCTACACCTTC; D: TRBD1; J: TRBJ1-2; size: NA; V: TRBV6-1
CDR3: CASSLSRDRNYGYTF; DNA: TGTGCCAGCAGTTTATCCCGGGACAGAAACTATGGCTACACCTTC; D: TRBD1; J: TRBJ1-2; size: once; V: TRBV6-5
CDR3: CASSLAPGLAGLYEQYF; DNA: TGTGCCAGCAGCTTAGCCCCGGGACTAGCGGGCCTCTACGAGCAGTACTTC; D: TRBD2; J: TRBJ2-7; size: NA; V: TRBV13
CDR3: CASSESGRMENEQFF; DNA: TGTGCCAGCAGTGAATCGGGAAGGATGGAGAATGAGCAGTTCTTC; D: NA; J: TRBJ2-1; size: NA; V: TRBV25-1
CDR3: CASSGRGNTEAFF; DNA: TGTGCCAGCAGCGGGAGGGGGAACACTGAAGCTTTCTTT; D: NA; J: TRBJ1-1; size: NA; V: TRBV5-5
CDR3: CASSSGVRSLYEQYF; DNA: TGCGCCAGCAGCTCCGGGGTTAGGAGCCTCTACGAGCAGTACTTC; D: NA; J: TRBJ2-7; size: NA; V: TRBV5-1
CDR3: CASSFLAGGYEQYF; DNA: TGTGCCAGCAGCTTTCTCGCAGGTGGCTACGAGCAGTACTTC; D: NA; J: TRBJ2-7; size: NA; V: TRBV7-9
CDR3: CASSPQGRTEAFF; DNA: TGTGCCAGCTCACCGCAGGGGCGCACTGAAGCTTTCTTT; D: NA; J: TRBJ1-1; size: NA; V: TRBV18
CDR3: CASASGDREAEAFF; DNA: TGTGCCAGCGCTTCTGGGGACAGGGAGGCTGAAGCTTTCTTT; D: TRBD1; J: TRBJ1-1; size: few; V: TRBV19
CDR3: CASSPDRAHEQYF; DNA: TGCGCCAGCAGCCCCGACAGGGCCCACGAGCAGTACTTC; D: TRBD1; J: TRBJ2-7; size: NA; V: TRBV5-1
CDR3: CAWTVNRGRGYTF; DNA: TGTGCCTGGACTGTTAACAGGGGAAGGGGCTACACCTTC; D: TRBD1; J: TRBJ1-2; size: NA; V: TRBV30
CDR3: CASSYQRSGPAYNEQFF; DNA: TGTGCCAGCAGCTATCAACGAAGCGGCCCCGCCTACAATGAGCAGTTCTTC; D: NA; J: TRBJ2-1; size: once; V: TRBV5-6
CDR3: CASSLSLSNQPQHF; DNA: TGTGCCAGCAGTTTGTCCCTTAGCAATCAGCCCCAGCATTTT; D: NA; J: TRBJ1-5; size: NA; V: TRBV27
CDR3: CASSWGLSTEAFF; DNA: TGTGCCAGCAGTTGGGGGCTGAGTACTGAAGCTTTCTTT; D: NA; J: TRBJ1-1; size: NA; V: TRBV28
CDR3: CASSDRQGGEKLFF; DNA: TGCGCCAGCAGCGACCGACAGGGAGGCGAAAAACTGTTTTTT; D: TRBD1; J: TRBJ1-4; size: NA; V: TRBV5-1
CDR3: CASSRQGVNTGELFF; DNA: TGTGCCAGCAGCCGACAGGGGGTGAACACCGGGGAGCTGTTTTTT; D: TRBD1; J: TRBJ2-2; size: NA; V: TRBV9
CDR3: CATRYSFHTEAFF; DNA: TGTGCCACCCGATATAGCTTTCACACTGAAGCTTTCTTT; D: NA; J: TRBJ1-1; size: NA; V: TRBV27